The 11 T cell receptor beta chains below come from one sample, sequenced in a study of T cell changes during pregnancy in multiple sclerosis. TCRdb's table, derived via immunoSEQ multiplex PCR, lists solely in-frame clones and lacks some. The sample holds tens of thousands of clones, 92% seen once. The sample in question was peripheral blood, obtained in the third trimester of pregnancy. Source of these receptors: a female donor in good health, enrolled as a control in a pregnancy study.

This rearrangement joins TRBV28 to TRBJ1-2; 8 positions match TRBD1. Germline CDR1 MDHEN, CDR2 SYDVKM. The CDR3 is made up of 13 amino acids. The CDR3 is CVAQGAPNYGYTF. DNA for the CDR3: TGTGTTGCCCAGGGGGCGCCTAACTATGGCTACACCTTC.

V gene TRBV27 combines with J gene TRBJ2-1; 7 positions match TRBD2. The CDR3 sequence is 15 residues long. Germline V gene data show CDR1 as MNHEY and CDR2 as SMNVEV (reference sequence). J lost 6 bases, V lost 3 bases, and 8 bases had no gene match. The CDR3 is CASSFLLARTNEQFF. Written as DNA, the CDR3 is TGTGCCAGCAGTTTTTTACTAGCGCGAACCAATGAGCAGTTCTTC.

This rearrangement joins TRBV15 to TRBJ2-2; 8 bases line up with TRBD1. Germline V gives CDR1 LNHNV, CDR2 YYDKDF (reference sequence). After removal of 9 bases from V and 3 bases from J, the junction contained 9 bases not matched to a gene. The CDR3 is 15 amino acids. The DNA of the CDR3 is TGTGCCACAAAGGAGGACAGGGTCGACACCGGGGAGCTGTTTTTT. This sequence encodes CATKEDRVDTGELFF.

The V gene is TRBV2, the J gene TRBJ1-1; D not certain. The CDR3 extends over 15 amino acids. The V end was cut by 4 bases, the J end by 0 bases, with 12 bases between. Germline lookup yields CDR1 SNHLY and CDR2 FYNNEI. CDR3 bases: TGTGCCAGCAGTGTTAACGCGGGCATGAACACTGAAGCTTTCTTT. Amino acid sequence: CASSVNAGMNTEAFF.

The gene calls are TRBV15 and TRBJ1-1; D remains unclear. This CDR3 has 15 amino acids. V lost 2 bases and J 1 base, leaving 11 bases between the germline ends. Looked up from germline, CDR1 is LNHNV and CDR2 is YYDKDF (reference sequence). The CDR3 nucleotides are TGTGCCACCAGCAGACCGGGATCACAGAACACTGAAGCTTTCTTT. This encodes CATSRPGSQNTEAFF. Full variable domain (missing parts from reference TRBV15 and TRBJ1-1): DAMVIQNPRYQVTQFGKPVTLSCSQTLNHNVMYWYQQKSSQAPKLLFHYYDKDFNNEADTPDNFQSRRPNTSFCFLDIRSPGLGDTAMYLCATSRPGSQNTEAFFGQGTRLTVV.

The chain employs TRBV18 and TRBJ1-4, with D perhaps matching TRBD1 (6 bases). The V end lost 1 base, the J end lost 0 bases, and 6 bases lay between the germline ends. There are 15 residues in the CDR3. The germline gives CDR1 KGHSH, CDR2 LQKENI. CDR3 coding DNA: TGTGCCAGCTCACCACGGACAGCAACTAATGAAAAACTGTTTTTT. It specifies CASSPRTATNEKLFF.

The J gene is TRBJ2-3, the V gene TRBV21-1; the DNA was not compared with TRBD2, the D call given in the table. TRBV21-1 is assigned pseudogene status. This CDR3 comprises 16 residues. The CDR3 DNA reads as TGTGCCAGCAGCAAATTGACTAGCGGGAGTGCAGATACGCAGTATTTT. It is translated as CASSKLTSGSADTQYF.

This rearrangement joins TRBV27 to TRBJ1-2; 7 nucleotides agree with TRBD1. V lost 4 bases, J lost 4 bases, and 9 bases stayed unmatched. Germline lookup yields CDR1 MNHEY and CDR2 SMNVEV (reference sequence). This CDR3 contains 15 residues. In DNA form, the CDR3 reads TGTGCCAGCAGTTCGCCAGGGACAGCCCTCTATGGCTACACCTTC. Translation: CASSSPGTALYGYTF.

The rearrangement uses TRBV6-1 and TRBJ2-7; 7 positions match TRBD1. V lost 2 bases and J lost 4; bases outside the gene matches: 8. The CDR3 has 15 amino acids. From germline, CDR1 is MNHNS and CDR2 SASEGT. The CDR3 here is CASSERWGQHYEQYF. DNA for the CDR3: TGTGCCAGCAGTGAAAGGTGGGGACAGCATTACGAGCAGTACTTC.

The J gene is TRBJ1-2, the V gene TRBV1. TRBV1 is a pseudogene. CDR3 length: 19 residues. CDR3 amino acids: CTSSPKPEGGWELVYGYTF. As DNA, the CDR3 is TGCACCAGCAGCCCCAAACCCGAAGGCGGGTGGGAACTAGTCTATGGCTACACCTTC.

The chain joins TRBV5-1 to TRBJ2-7; TRBD1 is a possible D gene (5 bases). The V and J ends lost 0 bases and 4 bases respectively, with 14 bases between them. The germline CDR1 and CDR2 sequences are SGHRS and YFSETQ. This CDR3 region has 15 residues. CDR3: CASSLGQGNLYEQYF. The CDR3 DNA sequence: TGCGCCAGCAGCTTGGGGCAGGGTAATTTGTACGAGCAGTACTTC.